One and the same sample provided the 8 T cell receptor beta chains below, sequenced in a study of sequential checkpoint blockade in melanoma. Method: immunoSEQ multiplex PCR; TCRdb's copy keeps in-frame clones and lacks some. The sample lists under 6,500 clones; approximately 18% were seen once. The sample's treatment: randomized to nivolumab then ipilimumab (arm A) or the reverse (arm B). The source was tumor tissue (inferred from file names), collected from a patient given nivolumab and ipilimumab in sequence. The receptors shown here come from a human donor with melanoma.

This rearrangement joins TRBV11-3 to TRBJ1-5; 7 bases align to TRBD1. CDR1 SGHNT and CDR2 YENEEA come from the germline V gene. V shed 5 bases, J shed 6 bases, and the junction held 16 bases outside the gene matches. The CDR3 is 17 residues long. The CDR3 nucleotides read TGTGCCAGCAGCCAGAATCCTTCAGGGGGGGCTGGTCAGCCCCAGCATTTT. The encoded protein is CASSQNPSGGAGQPQHF.

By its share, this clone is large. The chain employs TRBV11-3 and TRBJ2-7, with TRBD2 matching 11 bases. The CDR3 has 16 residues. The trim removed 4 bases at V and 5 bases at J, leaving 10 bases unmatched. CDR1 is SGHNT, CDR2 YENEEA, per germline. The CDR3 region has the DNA TGTGCCAGCAGCTCGACTAGCGGGGACGGATCACACGAGCAGTACTTC. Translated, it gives CASSSTSGDGSHEQYF.

CDR3 region: CASRDRDNSPLHF. The CDR3 coding sequence is TGTGCCAGCAGGGACAGGGATAATTCACCCCTCCACTTT. The genes are TRBV6-8 and TRBJ1-6; 8 positions agree with TRBD1. Germline trimming cut 6 bases from V and 5 bases from J; bases unmatched to any gene: 0. The CDR3 has 13 residues. The germline V gene has CDR1 MNHGY and CDR2 SAAAGT.

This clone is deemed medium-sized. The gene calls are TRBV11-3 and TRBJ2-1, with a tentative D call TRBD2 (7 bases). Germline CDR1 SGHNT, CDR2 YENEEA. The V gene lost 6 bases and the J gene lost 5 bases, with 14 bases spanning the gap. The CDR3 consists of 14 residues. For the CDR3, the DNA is TGTGCCAGCAGAGGGGGGGGAAAGAACAATGAGCAGTTCTTC. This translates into CASRGGGKNNEQFF.

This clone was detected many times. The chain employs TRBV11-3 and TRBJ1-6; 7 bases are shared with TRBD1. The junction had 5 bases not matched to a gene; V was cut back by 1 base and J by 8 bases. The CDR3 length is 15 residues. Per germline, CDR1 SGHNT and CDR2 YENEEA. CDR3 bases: TGTGCCAGCAGCTTAGGGGGACAGATTTATTCACCCCTCCACTTT. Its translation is CASSLGGQIYSPLHF. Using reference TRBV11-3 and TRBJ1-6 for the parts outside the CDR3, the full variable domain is EAGVVQSPRYKIIEKKQPVAFWCNPISGHNTLYWYLQNLGQGPELLIRYENEEAVDDSQLPKDRFSAERLKGVDSTLKIQPAELGDSAVYLCASSLGGQIYSPLHFGNGTRLTVT.

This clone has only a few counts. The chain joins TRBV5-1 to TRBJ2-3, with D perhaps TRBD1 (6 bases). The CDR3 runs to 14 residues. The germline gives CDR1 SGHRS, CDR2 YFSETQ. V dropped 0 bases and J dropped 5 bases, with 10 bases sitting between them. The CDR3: CASSLGGLEDTQYF. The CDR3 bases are TGCGCCAGCAGCTTGGGGGGGCTGGAAGATACGCAGTATTTT.

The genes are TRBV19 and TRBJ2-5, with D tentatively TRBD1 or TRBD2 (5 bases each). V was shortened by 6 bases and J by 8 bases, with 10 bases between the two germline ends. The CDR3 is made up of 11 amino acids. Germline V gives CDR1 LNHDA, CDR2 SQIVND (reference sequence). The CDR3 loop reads CASSTGLTQYF. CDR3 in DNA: TGTGCCAGTAGCACAGGACTCACCCAGTACTTC.

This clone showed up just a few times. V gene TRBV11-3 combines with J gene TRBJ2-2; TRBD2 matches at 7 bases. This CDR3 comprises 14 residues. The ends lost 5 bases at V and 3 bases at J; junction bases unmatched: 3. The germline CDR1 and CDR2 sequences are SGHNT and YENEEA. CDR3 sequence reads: CASSQGLDTGELFF. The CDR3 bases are TGTGCCAGCAGCCAAGGACTAGACACCGGGGAGCTGTTTTTT.